The present entry profiles one T cell receptor beta chain with its context. Study processing details: Amplification with reference gene primers provided the estimates of nucleated cell counts. Clones were sequenced by immunoSEQ multiplex PCR, and TCRdb holds only the in-frame ones, with some missing. The V and J calls and the clone size are those of that table, but D and trimming were determined from the DNA. The repertoire has approximately 120,000 clones, approximately 91% of them found once; the top ten carry approximately 1.2%. These data are taken from a study of blood T cell repertoires in COVID-19. Looking at the study overall: Sources were T cells, B-cell-depleted T cells, or PBMCs; the material itself was cDNA or gDNA.

This CDR3 contains 19 residues. The V end was cut by 3 bases, the J end by 2 bases, with 23 bases between. Germline-derived CDR1 and CDR2 are SGHNT and YYREEE (reference sequence). This chain links TRBV5-4 with TRBJ1-4; possibly TRBD1 for D (6 bases). Material for sequencing was peripheral blood. The sequence derives from a woman older than 75 with acute or convalescent COVID-19. Here the CDR3 reads CASSSRGGYIGVTNEKLFF. DNA of the CDR3: TGTGCCAGCAGCTCCCGGGGGGGCTACATTGGAGTGACTAATGAAAAACTGTTTTTT.